The T cell receptor (beta chain) under discussion was sequenced for a study of blood T cell repertoires in COVID-19. Study details: Samples came from the United States, Italy and Spain, spanning acute and convalescent COVID-19. T cells, B-cell-depleted T cells, or PBMCs provided the cDNA or gDNA that served as material.

Source study methods: The assay estimated nucleated cells by amplifying reference gene primers. Here immunoSEQ multiplex PCR was the method, and the copy in TCRdb shows in-frame clones only, minus some. V, J and clone size derive from that table, while D and trimming were established from the DNA sequence. The sample includes roughly 140,000 clones, roughly 90% seen only once; the top ten take roughly 2.1%. Trimming took 4 bases from V and 9 from J; bases not matched to a gene: 8. The CDR3 is made up of 16 amino acids. Germline assignment: CDR1 SGHRS and CDR2 YFSETQ. This clonotype was obtained from a human donor in a cohort sampled during active COVID-19. Input material: peripheral blood. The chain uses TRBV5-1 and TRBJ2-1, with 15 positions matching TRBD2. The CDR3 protein is CASSRRTSGRAIEQFF. The CDR3 DNA reads as TGCGCCAGCAGCAGACGGACTAGCGGGAGGGCTATTGAGCAGTTCTTC.